In this sample, the clone carrying this T cell receptor beta chain turned up many times. The antigen is undetermined. The junction departs from germline at one end; a sequencing error may be responsible. These data belong to a study of spatial heterogeneity in lung cancer. Study observations and caveats: One measure, the expanded intratumoral alpha and beta TCR count, tracked tumor mutation counts.

TCRdb recomputed calls from the 5' RACE reads with MiXCR, one row per CDR3 protein. Of around 13,000 distinct CDR3 sequences listed, over 3% were seen once; the top ten hold approximately 8%. Time point in this sample: sample taken at primary tumor resection. The source of this sequence is a male donor with early-stage non-small cell lung cancer. Source: lung tumor tissue, taken at surgery.

The CDR3 DNA sequence: TGTGCCACCTGGAGGGGGACTAGCTCCCACAATGAGCAGTTCTTC. Translation gives CATWRGTSSHNEQFF. The rearrangement uses TRBV6-2 or TRBV6-3 and TRBJ2-1; 9 bases are a match to TRBD2. Germline-derived CDR1 and CDR2 are MNHEY and SVGEGT. CDR3 length: 15 residues.